This T cell receptor (beta chain) is drawn from a study of kidney transplant recipient with SARS-CoV-2 infection. There are many counts of this clonotype. TCRdb re-analysed the reads in MiXCR, keeping a single row per CDR3 protein. Seen here are 200,000 to 300,000 distinct CDR3 sequences, about 30% observed once, and the top ten hold roughly 7%. The CDR3 extends over 16 amino acids. Germline V gene lookup returns CDR1 DFQATT and CDR2 SNEGSKA (reference sequence). The trim removed 6 bases at V and 5 bases at J, leaving 16 bases unmatched. The clonotype was recovered from a young adult male patient who had COVID-19 and was a kidney transplant recipient. A subset of T cells may come from the graft donor. The chain employs TRBV20-1 and TRBJ1-2; 9 bases map to TRBD1. The sequenced sample was a blood sample, obtained at baseline and on roughly day 110 from a kidney transplant recipient. The CDR3 DNA reads TGCAGTGCCAAGATGGTTTCGTTTGGGACAGGGTATGGCTACACCTTC. It yields the protein CSAKMVSFGTGYGYTF.